This T cell receptor beta chain derives from a study of chemoradiotherapy in HPV16-positive cancers. About the research overall: Candidate HPV-specific clones and shared TCR motifs came from two HPV16-positive patients.

This CDR3 has 17 amino acids. V dropped 0 bases and J dropped 2; count of bases not matched to a gene: 11. CDR1 SGHRS and CDR2 YFSETQ come from the germline V gene. Clones were sequenced by immunoSEQ multiplex PCR, and TCRdb holds only the in-frame ones, with some missing. The top ten hold 17% of the sample, which has 20,000 to 25,000 clones, roughly 90% seen once. This clonotype originated in a human donor with HPV-associated anogenital cancer. The sequenced sample was blood, obtained from a patient who underwent chemoradiotherapy. The gene calls are TRBV5-1 and TRBJ2-7; 7 positions agree with TRBD1. The CDR3 nucleotides read TGCGCCAGCAGCTTGGACCCTACAGGGGCCTCCACCTACGAGCAGTACTTC. Its translation: CASSLDPTGASTYEQYF.